The 31 T cell receptor beta chains given below trace back to one sample, sequenced in a study of blood T cell repertoires in COVID-19. Sequencing was performed with immunoSEQ multiplex PCR; in TCRdb, only in-frame clones are kept and a portion is missing. The sample carries 200,000 to 250,000 clones, approximately 86% recorded once. The sequencing sample was made of peripheral blood. These receptors were taken from a woman of 80 years or more with acute or convalescent COVID-19.

The chain carries TRBV5-1 and TRBJ1-1; D is possibly TRBD1 (6 bases). The V and J ends lost 4 bases and 6 bases respectively, with 22 bases between them. Germline V gene data show CDR1 as SGHRS and CDR2 as YFSETQ. The CDR3 sequence is 16 residues long. Here the CDR3 DNA reads TGCGCCAGCAGCAGACCAGGGGTCCGGTCTCCCTCTGAAGCTTTCTTT. This gives the protein CASSRPGVRSPSEAFF. The entire variable domain, with the rest obtained from reference TRBV5-1 and TRBJ1-1, is as follows: KAGVTQTPRYLIKTRGQQVTLSCSPISGHRSVSWYQQTPGQGLQFLFEYFSETQRNKGNFPGRFSGRQFSNSRSEMNVSTLELGDSALYLCASSRPGVRSPSEAFFGQGTRLTVV.

This chain joins TRBV7-3 and TRBJ2-7; 12 bases are shared with TRBD1. From germline, CDR1 is SGHTA and CDR2 FQGTGA. The CDR3 consists of 17 residues. V was clipped by 3 bases and J by 1 base; unmatched bases: 7. For the CDR3, the DNA is TGTGCCAGCAGCTTGGGGACAGGGGGCTTAAGGTCCTACGAGCAGTACTTC. This sequence encodes CASSLGTGGLRSYEQYF.

This clone showed up just once. The V gene is TRBV3-1 (or the pseudogene TRBV3-2), the J gene TRBJ2-1, with 12 bases aligning to TRBD2. The CDR3 extends over 15 amino acids. Germline lookup yields CDR1 LGHDT and CDR2 YNNKEL (reference sequence). The V gene end was trimmed by 4 bases and the J gene end by 5 bases; junction bases not matched to a gene: 3. The CDR3 coding sequence is TGTGCCAGCAGCCCCCGGACTAGCGGGAACAATGAGCAGTTCTTC. This encodes CASSPRTSGNNEQFF.

The chain employs TRBV19 and TRBJ1-2, with TRBD1 as a possible D gene (6 bases). V gave up 7 bases and J gave up 5 bases, with 14 bases separating them. Germline CDR1 reads LNHDA; CDR2 reads SQIVND (reference sequence). CDR3 length equals 13 residues. The CDR3 nucleotides read TGTGCCAGTAAGATTGGGGGCAGTTATGGCTACACCTTC. This codes for CASKIGGSYGYTF.

The chain combines TRBV18 with TRBJ1-6, with a weak D call TRBD1 (5 bases). The germline CDR1 and CDR2 sequences are KGHSH and LQKENI. Trimming left V 4 bases short and J 9 bases short, with 13 bases between. CDR3 length: 14 residues. In nucleotides, the CDR3 is TGTGCCAGCTCACTAGACAGAATCGGTTCACCCCTCCACTTT. This translates into CASSLDRIGSPLHF.

This clone has only a few counts. CDR3 in amino acids: CASSPRDRAVYNEQFF. The CDR3 region has the DNA TGTGCCAGCAGCCCAAGGGACAGGGCGGTCTACAATGAGCAGTTCTTC. The rearrangement uses TRBV9 and TRBJ2-1, with TRBD1 matching 9 bases. The CDR3 has 16 residues. Trimming took 4 bases from V and 3 from J; bases not matched to a gene: 8. Germline V gene sequence: CDR1 SGDLS, CDR2 YYNGEE. The entire variable domain, with the rest obtained from reference TRBV9 and TRBJ2-1, is as follows: DSGVTQTPKHLITATGQRVTLRCSPRSGDLSVYWYQQSLDQGLQFLIQYYNGEERAKGNILERFSAQQFPDLHSELNLSSLELGDSALYFCASSPRDRAVYNEQFFGPGTRLTVL.

This rearrangement joins TRBV6-5 to TRBJ1-5; 10 nucleotides match TRBD1. Looked up from germline, CDR1 is MNHEY and CDR2 is SVGAGI. The V segment lost 7 bases and the J segment 6 bases; nucleotides outside the gene matches: 6. This CDR3 contains 14 residues. In nucleotides, the CDR3 is TGTGCCAGCATCCGGGACAGGGGTGTTCAGCCCCAGCATTTT. It is translated as CASIRDRGVQPQHF.

The chain uses TRBV6-2 or TRBV6-3 and TRBJ2-3; TRBD2 is a possible D gene (6 bases). The V and J ends lost 2 bases and 0 bases respectively, with 12 bases between them. The length of the CDR3 is 16 residues. Germline V gene lookup returns CDR1 MNHEY and CDR2 SVGEGT. CDR3 protein: CASSYDGGASTDTQYF. CDR3 nucleotides: TGTGCCAGCAGTTACGACGGCGGGGCTAGCACAGATACGCAGTATTTT.

This clone was seen a few times. The rearrangement joins TRBV19 to TRBJ1-5; D ambiguous. Trimming took off 5 bases at V and 1 base at J, with 15 bases between the two ends. The germline V gene encodes CDR1 LNHDA and CDR2 SQIVND (reference sequence). The CDR3 has 16 amino acids. In DNA, the CDR3 is TGTGCCAGTAGTCGGGGAGGGCGGTGGAGCAATCAGCCCCAGCATTTT. This sequence encodes CASSRGGRWSNQPQHF.

This clone was seen a handful of times. The V and J genes are TRBV2 and TRBJ1-2, with a possible D match to TRBD1 (5 bases). The CDR3 has 11 residues. The V end was cut by 6 bases, the J end by 8 bases, with 10 bases between. Germline CDR1 reads SNHLY; CDR2 reads FYNNEI. CDR3 in amino acids: CASSQGEGYTF. The CDR3 DNA sequence: TGTGCCAGCAGCCAAGGGGAAGGCTACACCTTC.

V gene TRBV5-6 combines with J gene TRBJ2-7, with 8 nucleotides matching TRBD1. This CDR3 region has 13 residues. Trimming removed 4 bases from V and 4 bases from J; junction bases left unmatched: 4. Per germline, CDR1 SGHDT and CDR2 YYEEEE. The CDR3 protein is CASSRGQAYEQYF. CDR3 bases: TGTGCCAGCAGCAGGGGACAGGCTTACGAGCAGTACTTC.

The chain employs TRBV4-3 and TRBJ2-3; the match to TRBD2 covers 12 bases. Unmatched junction bases numbered 17, after V lost 0 bases and J lost 4 bases. The V gene's germline CDR1 is LGHNA and CDR2 YSLEER. The CDR3 sequence is 21 residues long. CDR3 sequence: CASSQEFLGLGLAGNPDTQYF. The CDR3 region has the DNA TGCGCCAGCAGCCAAGAATTCCTTGGACTCGGACTAGCGGGGAACCCAGATACGCAGTATTTT.

The rearrangement joins TRBV12-3 or TRBV12-4 to TRBJ2-1; 8 bases are a match to TRBD2. The CDR3 consists of 12 residues. Trimming at V came to 1 base and at J to 14 bases, leaving 4 bases not matched to a gene. The CDR3 loop is CASSLGRRGEFF. CDR3 in DNA: TGTGCCAGCAGTTTAGGTCGGCGGGGGGAGTTCTTC.

The chain is built from TRBV6-5 and TRBJ1-2; D might be TRBD1 (6 bases). The V end lost 6 bases, the J end lost 8 bases, and 19 bases lay between the germline ends. The CDR3 runs 14 residues. The germline V gene has CDR1 MNHEY and CDR2 SVGAGI. Here the CDR3 reads CASRPQGAPKGYTF. The CDR3 coding sequence is TGTGCCAGCAGACCACAGGGCGCGCCAAAGGGCTACACCTTC.

This clone came up a few times. This sequence joins TRBV18 and TRBJ1-3; D uncertain. The V end was cut by 1 base, the J end by 3 bases, with 19 bases between. The CDR3 length is 18 residues. CDR1 and CDR2 (germline): KGHSH, LQKENI. The CDR3 DNA sequence: TGTGCCAGCTCACCACTAAGTAATCCGGTTTATAATGGAAACACCATATATTTT. Protein product: CASSPLSNPVYNGNTIYF.

This chain joins TRBV15 and TRBJ1-4; 7 bases map to TRBD1. The CDR3 length is 15 residues. Germline V gene data show CDR1 as LNHNV and CDR2 as YYDKDF (reference sequence). Germline trimming cut 1 base from V and 6 bases from J; bases unmatched to any gene: 5. The CDR3 protein is CATSRGDSSYEKLFF. The CDR3 DNA sequence: TGTGCCACCAGCAGAGGGGACAGTTCTTATGAAAAACTGTTTTTT. The full variable domain, its missing parts supplied by reference TRBV15 and TRBJ1-4, is DAMVIQNPRYQVTQFGKPVTLSCSQTLNHNVMYWYQQKSSQAPKLLFHYYDKDFNNEADTPDNFQSRRPNTSFCFLDIRSPGLGDTAMYLCATSRGDSSYEKLFFGSGTQLSVL.

V and J are TRBV14 and TRBJ1-6; no reliable D call. Germline CDR1 is SGHDN and CDR2 is FVKESK. The CDR3 is 17 amino acids. Trimming left V 1 base short and J 0 bases short, with 10 bases between. CDR3 region: CASSQALLSSYNSPLHF. The CDR3 nucleotides read TGTGCCAGCAGCCAAGCCTTATTGAGCTCCTATAATTCACCCCTCCACTTT.

This chain uses TRBV21-1 with TRBJ1-2; the table's D call TRBD1 went unverified against the DNA. TRBV21-1 is a pseudogene locus. The CDR3 has 17 residues. CDR3 bases: TGTGCCAGCAGCAAAGAGAATCTCCGGGACAGGGGAAATGGCTACACCTTC. Its protein product is CASSKENLRDRGNGYTF.

This clone was seen a single time. The chain carries TRBV6-2 or TRBV6-3 and TRBJ2-7; a weak D match, TRBD2 (5 bases). CDR3 size: 15 residues. Germline V gene lookup returns CDR1 MNHEY and CDR2 SVGEGT. V lost 0 bases to trimming and J lost 12 bases, with 21 bases between them. In DNA, the CDR3 is TGTGCCAGCAGTTACTCGATTACGGGGTCGACCCCGCGGTACTTC. Encoded protein: CASSYSITGSTPRYF.

The chain carries TRBV11-3 and TRBJ2-3; D is possibly TRBD2 (6 bases). The germline V gene encodes CDR1 SGHNT and CDR2 YENEEA. CDR3 length: 15 residues. V was clipped by 7 bases and J by 2 bases, with 16 bases between them. The CDR3 bases are TGTGCCAGCACCTCCCGGGGAGGCATCACAGATACGCAGTATTTT. It specifies CASTSRGGITDTQYF.

This chain's CDR3 is CSARTGTALYF. DNA of the CDR3: TGCAGTGCTAGAACCGGGACAGCTTTATATTTT. The chain has TRBV20-1 and TRBJ1-3; 7 nucleotides align to TRBD1. Germline CDR1 and CDR2: DFQATT and SNEGSKA (reference sequence). With V trimmed by 2 bases and J by 14 bases, 6 bases remained unmatched. There are 11 residues in the CDR3.

The rearrangement uses TRBV3-1 (or the pseudogene TRBV3-2) and TRBJ2-3; 7 bases align to TRBD2. This CDR3 is built from 15 residues. Germline V gene sequence: CDR1 LGHDT, CDR2 YNNKEL (reference sequence). Trimming took 4 bases from V and 0 from J; bases not matched to a gene: 4. The CDR3 DNA follows: TGTGCCAGCAGCCGTAATAGCGGGAGCACAGATACGCAGTATTTT. Its protein product is CASSRNSGSTDTQYF.

The chain employs TRBV28 and TRBJ2-7, with D possibly TRBD1 on 6 matching bases. V was pared by 1 base and J by 1 base, with 14 bases between. Germline V gives CDR1 MDHEN, CDR2 SYDVKM. This CDR3 region has 16 residues. The CDR3 loop reads CASSLLQGPRSYEQYF. In DNA, the CDR3 is TGTGCCAGCAGTTTATTACAGGGACCTCGGTCCTACGAGCAGTACTTC.

This clone showed up just a few times. The V gene is TRBV9, the J gene TRBJ2-2; no reliable D call. Per germline, CDR1 SGDLS and CDR2 YYNGEE. The CDR3 is 12 residues long. V lost 3 bases and J 6 bases, leaving 6 bases between the germline ends. CDR3 nucleotides: TGTGCCAGCAGCGACATACCCGGGGAGCTGTTTTTT. Translation: CASSDIPGELFF.

The rearrangement links TRBV7-2 to TRBJ1-2, with 9 bases identical to TRBD1. CDR1 and CDR2 from the germline V gene are SGHTA and FQGNSA. Unmatched junction bases numbered 3, after V lost 0 bases and J lost 4 bases. The CDR3 runs 15 residues. DNA of the CDR3: TGTGCCAGCAGCTTAGCAACAGGGGGCGTCTATGGCTACACCTTC. Amino acids: CASSLATGGVYGYTF.

This chain joins TRBV7-2 and TRBJ2-5, with 7 positions matching TRBD2. The CDR3 consists of 16 residues. Germline lookup yields CDR1 SGHTA and CDR2 FQGNSA. Trimming cost V 0 bases and J 5 bases; bases outside gene matches: 9. The CDR3 sequence: CASSLAPASGGETQYF. The CDR3, as DNA: TGTGCCAGCAGCTTAGCGCCGGCTAGCGGTGGCGAGACCCAGTACTTC.

A remark on this clone: The sample has other DNA sequences that encode this CDR3 too. This chain connects TRBV18 to TRBJ2-7; 10 bases match TRBD1. Losses at the gene ends were 3 bases for V and 3 bases for J; bases not matched to a gene: 2. This CDR3 contains 14 residues. Germline loops: CDR1 KGHSH, CDR2 LQKENI. The CDR3 region has the DNA TGTGCCAGCTCACCGGGGACAGGGGACTACGAGCAGTACTTC. This codes for CASSPGTGDYEQYF.

The rearrangement joins TRBV28 to TRBJ1-5; D may be TRBD1 (5 bases). Germline assignment: CDR1 MDHEN and CDR2 SYDVKM. The CDR3 covers 13 residues. V shed 3 bases and J shed 4 bases, with 7 bases lying between them. CDR3 amino acids: CASSLNRNQPQHF. Here the CDR3 DNA reads TGTGCCAGCAGTTTGAACAGGAATCAGCCCCAGCATTTT.

CDR3 loop: CASSRPRYSSANSGANVLTF. The CDR3 nucleotides read TGTGCCAGCAGCCGCCCTCGCTACTCCAGCGCGAACTCTGGGGCCAACGTCCTGACTTTC. V usage is TRBV14 and J usage is TRBJ2-6; D unresolved. V was cut by 4 bases and J by 0 bases, with 22 bases left in between. This CDR3 contains 20 residues. Germline V gene sequence: CDR1 SGHDN, CDR2 FVKESK.

This clone showed up just a few times. The chain couples TRBV6-5 to TRBJ1-5, with 7 positions matching TRBD1. After removal of 6 bases from V and 4 bases from J, the junction contained 6 bases not matched to a gene. The length of the CDR3 is 14 residues. Per the germline V gene, CDR1 is MNHEY and CDR2 is SVGAGI. The CDR3 protein is CASRTQQGNQPQHF. The DNA of the CDR3 is TGTGCCAGCAGAACCCAACAGGGGAATCAGCCCCAGCATTTT.

The chain uses TRBV20-1 and TRBJ2-7; 7 bases match TRBD1. V was pared by 5 bases and J by 5 bases, with 3 bases of the junction left unmatched. The germline CDR1 and CDR2 sequences are DFQATT and SNEGSKA (reference sequence). The CDR3 has 11 residues. CDR3 coding DNA: TGCAGTGCTGGGGACAGCCACGAGCAGTACTTC. This encodes CSAGDSHEQYF.